These T cell receptor beta chains were read from a single sample in a study of blood T cell repertoires in COVID-19. Data came from immunoSEQ multiplex PCR; TCRdb stores just in-frame clones and leaves some out. The sample yields about 340,000 clones, around four fifths seen once. Sequencing used peripheral blood. The source is a young man with active or convalescent COVID-19. The CDR3 runs from the conserved cysteine through the conserved F or W. The D gene is left open where the match is weak. Size tells how often a clone was seen (once, few, many) or the class of an expanded clone, and some rows leave it out.

clone size | D gene | CDR3 length | J gene | V gene | CDR3 DNA | CDR3 protein
NA | TRBD1 | 15 | TRBJ1-1 | TRBV6-6 | TGTGCCAGCAGTTACCGCAGGGGGCGCCGGACTGAAGCTTTCTTT | CASSYRRGRRTEAFF
NA | TRBD2 | 17 | TRBJ2-7 | TRBV4-3 | TGCGCCAGCAGCCAAGACGACCAGACTAGCGGGGGCTACGAGCAGTACTTC | CASSQDDQTSGGYEQYF
once | NA | 14 | TRBJ2-5 | TRBV5-5 | TGTGCCAGCAGCCCCTGGGCAGCAGGGGAGACCCAGTACTTC | CASSPWAAGETQYF
NA | NA | 13 | TRBJ1-1 | TRBV19 | TGTGCCAGTAGTCCACATCAAAAAGATGAAGCTTTCTTT | CASSPHQKDEAFF
NA | NA | 12 | TRBJ2-7 | TRBV6-6 | TGTGCCAGCAGCCCCCCCGGGTCGGAGCAGTACTTC | CASSPPGSEQYF
few | TRBD2 | 16 | TRBJ2-1 | TRBV7-9 | TGTGCCAGCAGCTTAGCCCTAGCGGCTAAGGTAAATGAGCAGTTCTTC | CASSLALAAKVNEQFF
NA | NA | 15 | TRBJ2-7 | TRBV23-1 | TGCGCCAGCAGTCAATCGGAGACAGGAGCCTACGAGCAGTACTTC | CASSQSETGAYEQYF
NA | TRBD1 | 14 | TRBJ2-5 | TRBV2 | TGTGCCAGCAGTGATTGGACAGGGACTGAGACCCAGTACTTC | CASSDWTGTETQYF
NA | NA | 14 | TRBJ1-1 | TRBV19 | TGTGCCAGTAGTATAGTGGGGGGGGCCACTGAAGCTTTCTTT | CASSIVGGATEAFF
NA | TRBD2 | 17 | TRBJ2-5 | TRBV4-2 | TGTGCCAGCAGCCAAGATGGGGGTGCGGGAGGAATGGAGACCCAGTACTTC | CASSQDGGAGGMETQYF
NA | TRBD1 | 14 | TRBJ1-2 | TRBV4-2 | TGTGCCAGCAGTGGCTCGGGACAGCGAGTTGGCTACACCTTC | CASSGSGQRVGYTF
NA | TRBD1 | 14 | TRBJ1-4 | TRBV9 | TGTGCCAGCGGCAGGGGGCGCGGGGGTGAAAAACTGTTTTTT | CASGRGRGGEKLFF
few | NA | 17 | TRBJ1-2 | TRBV6-1 | TGTGCCAGCAGTGAATTGGCCCTTTCTCAGGGGCTCTATGGCTACACCTTC | CASSELALSQGLYGYTF
few | TRBD1 | 16 | TRBJ1-6 | TRBV28 | TGTGCCAGCAGTTCCCGGACAGGGGTCTATAATTCACCCCTCCACTTT | CASSSRTGVYNSPLHF
NA | NA | 15 | TRBJ2-2 | TRBV27 | TGTGCCAGCAGTCCGGGGGTTGCGAACACCGGGGAGCTGTTTTTT | CASSPGVANTGELFF
NA | NA | 13 | TRBJ1-2 | TRBV14 | TGTGCCAGCGCCCGACAGCTTAACTATGGCTACACCTTC | CASARQLNYGYTF
NA | NA | 15 | TRBJ1-2 | TRBV28 | TGTGCCAGCAGTTTATGGGCGCAGGGGCTTGGTGGCTACACCTTC | CASSLWAQGLGGYTF
NA | NA | 14 | TRBJ2-3 | TRBV6-5 | TGTGCCAGCAGTCGCTCAGGGTCCCCAGATACGCAGTATTTT | CASSRSGSPDTQYF
NA | NA | 15 | TRBJ2-3 | TRBV6-5 | TGTGCCAGCAGCTATCGGGTCCCGGATGCAGATACGCAGTATTTT | CASSYRVPDADTQYF
NA | TRBD2 | 13 | TRBJ2-7 | TRBV28 | TGTGCCAGCAGTAGATCGGGGAGGGGTGGAAAGTACTTC | CASSRSGRGGKYF
few | NA | 10 | TRBJ2-5 | TRBV18 | TGTGCCAGCTCCCCAAGAGCCCAGTACTTC | CASSPRAQYF
NA | NA | 15 | TRBJ1-1 | TRBV6-1 | TGTGCCAGCAGTGAGGGGGGGGCGCCGAACACTGAAGCTTTCTTT | CASSEGGAPNTEAFF
NA | NA | 15 | TRBJ2-1 | TRBV6-5 | TGTGCCAGCAGTTACGGAACCTCGAGGGACAATGAGCAGTTCTTC | CASSYGTSRDNEQFF
NA | TRBD1 | 16 | TRBJ1-2 | TRBV7-3 | TGTGCCAGCAGCCCAACCTCCGGGACAGACATCTATGGCTACACCTTC | CASSPTSGTDIYGYTF
NA | NA | 14 | TRBJ1-1 | TRBV6-1 | TGTGCCAGCAGTGAAGGCCTTCGGAGCGCTGAAGCTTTCTTT | CASSEGLRSAEAFF
NA | NA | 18 | TRBJ1-2 | TRBV5-4 | TGTGCCAGCAGCTTGGGGGGGGGCCGACAGGCCATCGACTATGGCTACACCTTC | CASSLGGGRQAIDYGYTF
NA | NA | 15 | TRBJ2-1 | TRBV9 | TGTGCCAGCAGCGTAGAAGGCGCAAGGGGGGGCAAGCAGTTCTTC | CASSVEGARGGKQFF
NA | TRBD2 | 16 | TRBJ2-5 | TRBV3-1/TRBV3-2 | TGTGCCAGCAGCTCCCCCAATGGCGGGAGTACGGAGACCCAGTACTTC | CASSSPNGGSTETQYF
NA | NA | 14 | TRBJ2-7 | TRBV6-2/TRBV6-3 | TGTGCCAGCAGTTACCGCAGGGTATCCTACGAGCAGTACTTC | CASSYRRVSYEQYF
NA | TRBD1 | 14 | TRBJ2-1 | TRBV30 | TGTGCCTGGACTCGAGGGACAGGGTGGGGTGAGCAGTTCTTC | CAWTRGTGWGEQFF
NA | TRBD2 | 11 | TRBJ2-1 | TRBV13 | TGTGCCAGCGGCACCGGGACTAACCTGTTCTTC | CASGTGTNLFF
NA | NA | 13 | TRBJ2-7 | TRBV28 | TGTGCCAGTCTCGAGAGGGGGGGCGACGAGCAGTACTTC | CASLERGGDEQYF
NA | NA | 11 | TRBJ2-7 | TRBV10-2 | TGCGCCAGCACGGGAGACTACGAGCAGTACTTC | CASTGDYEQYF
few | TRBD1 | 15 | TRBJ1-4 | TRBV9 | TGTGCCAGCAGCGACACCGGGACAGGGAATGAAAAACTGTTTTTT | CASSDTGTGNEKLFF
NA | NA | 15 | TRBJ2-6 | TRBV14 | TGTGCCAGCAGCCCACAGGTCTCTGGGGCCAACGTCCTGACTTTC | CASSPQVSGANVLTF
few | TRBD1 | 15 | TRBJ2-2 | TRBV5-4 | TGTGCCAGCAGCCCCGGGACAGTAGTCACCGGGGAGCTGTTTTTT | CASSPGTVVTGELFF
few | NA | 18 | TRBJ1-1 | TRBV6-2/TRBV6-3 | TGTGCCAGCAGTTACAGGTCCCCGGGACAAACTTTGAACACTGAAGCTTTCTTT | CASSYRSPGQTLNTEAFF
NA | TRBD2 | 15 | TRBJ2-3 | TRBV5-4 | TGTGCCAGCAAGAGAGCGGGATGGGGCACAGATACGCAGTATTTT | CASKRAGWGTDTQYF
NA | TRBD2 | 17 | TRBJ2-7 | TRBV28 | TGTGCCAGCAGTTTTTCGGCAGCTAGCGGGGTACCCTACGAGCAGTACTTC | CASSFSAASGVPYEQYF
few | TRBD2 | 16 | TRBJ2-2 | TRBV7-3 | TGTGCCAGCAGCACGGGACTAGCGGGGGCCTCCGGGGAGCTGTTTTTT | CASSTGLAGASGELFF
NA | NA | 12 | TRBJ2-7 | TRBV12-5 | TGTGCTAGTGGTTTGGGCAGTTACGAGCAGTACTTC | CASGLGSYEQYF
NA | TRBD1 | 16 | TRBJ2-2 | TRBV9 | TGTGCCAGCAGCGTCCAGCCGACAGGGGCCACCGGGGAGCTGTTTTTT | CASSVQPTGATGELFF
NA | NA | 12 | TRBJ2-7 | TRBV24-1 | TGTGCCACCAGTGATTTGCGGGAGGAGCAGTACTTC | CATSDLREEQYF
NA | NA | 16 | TRBJ2-1 | TRBV4-2 | TGTGCCAGCAGTATCGGACTAGCAGGGGGTGGCAATGAGCAGTTCTTC | CASSIGLAGGGNEQFF
NA | TRBD1 | 13 | TRBJ1-2 | TRBV28 | TGTGCCAGCAGTTTGGGACAGCAGACCGGCTACACCTTC | CASSLGQQTGYTF
NA | TRBD1 | 16 | TRBJ2-4 | TRBV11-3 | TGTGCCAGCAGCCTCCGACAGGGGATGGACAAAAACATTCAGTACTTC | CASSLRQGMDKNIQYF
NA | NA | 12 | TRBJ1-2 | TRBV12-3/TRBV12-4 | TGTGCCAGCAGTTTGAGTAGCTATGGCTACACCTTC | CASSLSSYGYTF
NA | NA | 15 | TRBJ2-1 | TRBV11-2 | TGTGCCAGCAGCTTAGAGCGTAACGGGGTGGATGAGCAGTTCTTC | CASSLERNGVDEQFF
NA | NA | 16 | TRBJ2-2 | TRBV18 | TGTGCCAGCTCTCCCCTCCCCGCGCCGAACACCGGGGAGCTGTTTTTT | CASSPLPAPNTGELFF
NA | NA | 17 | TRBJ1-4 | TRBV7-9 | TGTGCCAGCAGCTTAGCCAGCCCTGGGGGCGGGGGCGAAAAACTGTTTTTT | CASSLASPGGGGEKLFF
NA | TRBD1 | 18 | TRBJ2-5 | TRBV28 | TGTGCCAGCAGTTCCCACCCGGGACAGGGGGCACCTCAAGAGACCCAGTACTTC | CASSSHPGQGAPQETQYF
NA | TRBD1 | 16 | TRBJ1-3 | TRBV9 | TGTGCCAGCAGCGTAGAGTCGGGACAGGGTGGAAACACCATATATTTT | CASSVESGQGGNTIYF
NA | TRBD2 | 12 | TRBJ2-2 | TRBV7-9 | TGTGCCAGCAGCCGCGGGAGCGGGGAGCTGTTTTTT | CASSRGSGELFF